This entry lists 29 T cell receptor beta chains sequenced from one sample in a study of cytomegalovirus exposure and HLA in healthy donors. PCR involved 60 Vbeta and 13 Jbeta primers. The repertoire was sequenced with immunoSEQ multiplex PCR; TCRdb's copy has only in-frame clones and lacks some. The data contain 100,000 or so clones, 75% to 85% of them singletons. Sequenced input: PBMCs. The receptor set was obtained from a man aged 30 to 45 in good health and CMV-seronegative.

The DNA for the CDR3 is TGTGCCAGTAGTCCACAGATCAACACTGAAGCTTTCTTT. Translating it yields CASSPQINTEAFF. The J gene is TRBJ1-1, the V gene TRBV19; no reliable D call. Trimming left V 5 bases short and J 2 bases short, with 9 bases between. Germline loops: CDR1 LNHDA, CDR2 SQIVND (reference sequence). This CDR3 is 13 amino acids long.

The gene calls are TRBV6-5 and TRBJ1-1; D remains unclear. Between the trimmed V and J ends, which lost 2 bases and 6 bases, there was a span of 10 bases. There are 13 residues in the CDR3. The germline V gene encodes CDR1 MNHEY and CDR2 SVGAGI. CDR3 sequence reads: CASSYRRASEAFF. The DNA for the CDR3 is TGTGCCAGCAGTTACAGGAGAGCCTCTGAAGCTTTCTTT.

The chain is built from TRBV18 and TRBJ1-1; the D is unclear. This CDR3 is 14 amino acids long. V was clipped by 0 bases and J by 10 bases, with 15 bases between them. Germline loops: CDR1 KGHSH, CDR2 LQKENI. CDR3 sequence reads: CASSPPGATAAAFF. For the CDR3, the DNA is TGTGCCAGCTCACCACCGGGCGCTACCGCTGCAGCTTTCTTT.

This clone appeared a few times. The chain uses TRBV19 and TRBJ2-7; D gene unclear. V lost 6 bases, J lost 3 bases, and 9 bases lay in between. This CDR3 has 12 residues. Germline V gene sequence: CDR1 LNHDA, CDR2 SQIVND (reference sequence). This CDR3 is CASRFKLYEQYF. DNA of the CDR3: TGTGCCAGTAGGTTTAAGCTCTACGAGCAGTACTTC. The full variable domain, in which reference TRBV19 and TRBJ2-7 provide the parts outside the CDR3, is DGGITQSPKYLFRKEGQNVTLSCEQNLNHDAMYWYRQDPGQGLRLIYYSQIVNDFQKGDIAEGYSVSREKKESFPLTVTSAQKNPTAFYLCASRFKLYEQYFGPGTRLTVT.

This clone was found a few times. The chain links TRBV19 to TRBJ1-1; D remains ambiguous. This CDR3 spans 13 amino acids. Germline lookup yields CDR1 LNHDA and CDR2 SQIVND (reference sequence). V shed 5 bases and J shed 1 base, with 8 bases lying between them. The CDR3 sequence: CASSATQNTEAFF. The CDR3 bases are TGTGCCAGTAGTGCGACACAGAACACTGAAGCTTTCTTT.

This chain uses TRBV5-1 with TRBJ2-2; D possibly corresponds to TRBD1 (6 bases). CDR1 is SGHRS and CDR2 is YFSETQ in the germline V gene. V shed 0 bases and J shed 2 bases, with 11 bases lying between them. The CDR3 length is 16 residues. The CDR3 region is CASSLEWTVNTGELFF. The DNA of the CDR3 is TGCGCCAGCAGCTTGGAATGGACAGTAAACACCGGGGAGCTGTTTTTT.

With respect to this clone: Compared with germline, one end of the junction differs, possibly owing to a read error. The chain employs TRBV7-9 and TRBJ1-1; D perhaps matches TRBD1 (6 bases). Germline CDR1 and CDR2: SEHNR and FQNEAQ (reference sequence). This CDR3 is 13 amino acids long. In DNA form, the CDR3 reads TGTTCCAGCGGGCAAGGGGGGAACACTGAAGCTTTCTTT. Translated: CSSGQGGNTEAFF. Filled out from reference TRBV7-9 and TRBJ1-1, the complete variable domain reads DTGVSQNPRHKITKRGQNVTFRCDPISEHNRLYWYRQTLGQGPEFLTYFQNEAQLEKSRLLSDRFSAERPKGSFSTLEIQRTEQGDSAMYLCSSGQGGNTEAFFGQGTRLTVV.

V usage is TRBV4-2 and J usage is TRBJ1-1; D is undetermined. The CDR3 has 14 residues. Germline values: CDR1 LGHNA, CDR2 YNFKEQ. The V end lost 4 bases, the J end lost 0 bases, and 9 bases lay between the germline ends. CDR3 DNA sequence: TGTGCCAGCAGCCCAGGAGGGCTGAACACTGAAGCTTTCTTT. Residues: CASSPGGLNTEAFF.

This chain links TRBV27 with TRBJ2-3; D gene ambiguous. The germline V gene has CDR1 MNHEY and CDR2 SMNVEV (reference sequence). This CDR3 is built from 14 residues. The V end lost 2 bases, the J end lost 2 bases, and 8 bases lay between the germline ends. CDR3 loop: CASSLESTTDTQYF. CDR3 nucleotides: TGTGCCAGCAGTTTAGAGTCTACCACAGATACGCAGTATTTT.

J is TRBJ1-3 and V is TRBV30; a possible D gene is TRBD1 (6 bases). The germline V gene encodes CDR1 GTSNPN and CDR2 SVGIG (reference sequence). V lost 4 bases to trimming and J lost 3 bases, with 13 bases between them. This CDR3 spans 14 amino acids. The chain's CDR3 is CAWNAGQFGNTIYF. The CDR3, as DNA: TGTGCCTGGAACGCCGGACAGTTTGGAAACACCATATATTTT.

The chain couples TRBV4-3 to TRBJ1-2; perhaps TRBD1 as D (6 bases). The CDR3 consists of 15 residues. The V and J ends lost 1 base and 7 bases respectively, with 16 bases between them. Germline assignment: CDR1 LGHNA and CDR2 YSLEER. CDR3 residues: CASSQGNRDPFGYTF. The DNA of the CDR3 is TGCGCCAGCAGCCAAGGAAACAGGGATCCTTTTGGCTACACCTTC.

This clone was found once. The chain uses TRBV27 and TRBJ1-2; 7 positions match TRBD1. V dropped 4 bases and J dropped 4; count of bases not matched to a gene: 6. This CDR3 spans 14 amino acids. Per the germline V gene, CDR1 is MNHEY and CDR2 is SMNVEV (reference sequence). The CDR3 sequence: CASSYRGGGYGYTF. CDR3 sequence (DNA): TGTGCCAGCAGTTACAGGGGAGGAGGCTATGGCTACACCTTC.

This chain connects TRBV5-4 to TRBJ2-1; 10 nucleotides match TRBD1. The V and J ends lost 1 base and 0 bases, in that order; junction bases with no gene match: 13. CDR1 is SGHNT and CDR2 is YYREEE in the germline V gene (reference sequence). This CDR3 comprises 20 residues. The CDR3 DNA reads as TGTGCCAGCAGCTTGCGGTACGTCCGGGGACAGGGGAGCTCCTACAATGAGCAGTTCTTC. This codes for CASSLRYVRGQGSSYNEQFF.

The V and J genes are TRBV7-3 and TRBJ2-3; 12 bases map to TRBD2. Germline assignment: CDR1 SGHTA and CDR2 FQGTGA. This CDR3 is built from 16 residues. V gave up 2 bases and J gave up 4 bases; unmatched junction bases: 4. The CDR3 coding sequence is TGTGCCAGCAGCTTAGAGCTAGCGGGAGGGCCAGATACGCAGTATTTT. Amino acids: CASSLELAGGPDTQYF.

This chain links TRBV27 with TRBJ2-5; D is undetermined. Trimming removed 3 bases at V and 5 bases at J, with 10 bases between. The CDR3 consists of 13 residues. Per the germline V gene, CDR1 is MNHEY and CDR2 is SMNVEV (reference sequence). The CDR3 nucleotides are TGTGCCAGCAGTTTTCGGGTCTGGGAGACCCAGTACTTC. Its translation is CASSFRVWETQYF.

The count of this clone is one. A junction end diverges from the germline sequence, so it may reflect a read error. The V gene is TRBV5-5, the J gene TRBJ1-1, with a tentative D call TRBD1 (6 bases). The CDR3 consists of 13 residues. Germline V CDR1 and CDR2: SGHKS, YYEKEE (reference sequence). The CDR3 DNA sequence: TGTGCCAGCAGCTTGGCCCAGGACAGCCTATTGGTCTTT. It yields the protein CASSLAQDSLLVF.

This chain links TRBV6-6 with TRBJ1-2, with D possibly matching TRBD1 (5 bases). V was trimmed by 4 bases and J by 7 bases, leaving 10 bases between them. Per germline, CDR1 MNHNY and CDR2 SVGAGI (reference sequence). This CDR3 spans 12 amino acids. The CDR3 here is CASSSGTSGYTF. The CDR3 DNA reads as TGTGCCAGCAGTTCCGGGACTAGTGGCTACACCTTC.

The chain has TRBV5-7 and TRBJ1-1; no clear D gene. TRBV5-7 is filed as an ORF, its function uncertain. Trimming stripped 0 bases from V and 4 bases from J, with 10 bases between. The CDR3 totals 14 residues. CDR3 region: CASSLGPTGTEAFF. CDR3 sequence (DNA): TGTGCCAGCAGCTTGGGTCCCACGGGCACTGAAGCTTTCTTT.

CDR3 sequence reads: CASSSTGFSGNTIYF. The CDR3 coding sequence is TGTGCCAGCAGCAGCACAGGGTTCTCTGGAAACACCATATATTTT. The chain combines TRBV2 with TRBJ1-3; D might be TRBD1 (6 bases). V lost 6 bases, J lost 0 bases, and 12 bases lay in between. This CDR3 has 15 amino acids. Germline loops: CDR1 SNHLY, CDR2 FYNNEI.

This clone turned up a few times. The rearrangement joins TRBV7-9 to TRBJ1-4; 7 positions match TRBD1. The V gene end was trimmed by 5 bases and the J gene end by 8 bases; junction bases not matched to a gene: 11. The germline CDR1 and CDR2 sequences are SEHNR and FQNEAQ (reference sequence). CDR3 length equals 15 residues. CDR3 amino acids: CASSPYGQVTEKLFF. The CDR3 DNA reads as TGTGCCAGCAGCCCATATGGACAGGTCACAGAAAAACTGTTTTTT.

This clone was picked up one time. The rearrangement links TRBV11-3 to TRBJ2-1; 12 nucleotides line up with TRBD1. Trimming removed 1 base from V and 7 bases from J; junction bases left unmatched: 5. Germline V gene lookup returns CDR1 SGHNT and CDR2 YENEEA. This CDR3 contains 16 residues. The CDR3 sequence is CASSLGGTGGWNEQFF. Written as DNA, the CDR3 is TGTGCCAGCAGCTTAGGAGGGACAGGGGGCTGGAATGAGCAGTTCTTC.

The genes are TRBV10-3 and TRBJ1-6, with 10 bases lining up with TRBD1. Germline assignment: CDR1 ENHRY and CDR2 SYGVKD. The CDR3 spans 15 residues. V lost 4 bases, J lost 7 bases, and 4 bases stayed unmatched. The CDR3 here is CAISGPGQGNSPLHF. The CDR3 region has the DNA TGTGCCATCAGTGGTCCGGGACAGGGGAATTCACCCCTCCACTTT.

This clone was observed a single time. The chain recombines TRBV18 with TRBJ2-3, with D hard to call. V was trimmed by 6 bases and J by 3 bases, leaving 7 bases between them. The CDR3 is 12 amino acids. Germline V gene data show CDR1 as KGHSH and CDR2 as LQKENI. CDR3 amino acids: CASSPGTDTQYF. The DNA for the CDR3 is TGTGCCAGCTCGCCGGGTACAGATACGCAGTATTTT.

This clone has just one count. The rearrangement uses TRBV7-2 and TRBJ1-2, with 10 bases identical to TRBD1. Germline trimming cut 4 bases from V and 6 bases from J; bases unmatched to any gene: 2. The CDR3 length is 13 residues. Germline values: CDR1 SGHTA, CDR2 FQGNSA. The CDR3 loop is CASSSGTGDGYTF. The CDR3 bases are TGTGCCAGCAGCTCGGGGACAGGGGATGGCTACACCTTC.

The sample holds one count of this clone. The genes are TRBV18 and TRBJ1-1, with 7 bases that match TRBD1. Per germline, CDR1 KGHSH and CDR2 LQKENI. The CDR3 is 17 residues long. Trimming took 0 bases from V and 1 from J; bases not matched to a gene: 8. Here the CDR3 reads CASSPPPRQGGNTEAFF. Written as DNA, the CDR3 is TGTGCCAGCTCACCACCCCCCCGGCAGGGGGGGAACACTGAAGCTTTCTTT.

The chain combines TRBV7-9 with TRBJ1-4, with TRBD1 as a possible D gene (5 bases). The CDR3 runs to 17 residues. V lost 4 bases, J lost 7 bases, and 22 bases lay in between. Germline CDR1 and CDR2: SEHNR and FQNEAQ (reference sequence). CDR3 in DNA: TGTGCCAGCAGCTCCCCCACAAGGCAGGGAGGTTCTGAAAAACTGTTTTTT. It specifies CASSSPTRQGGSEKLFF.

V usage is TRBV5-6 and J usage is TRBJ2-7, with D possibly being TRBD2 (6 bases). Germline V gene sequence: CDR1 SGHDT, CDR2 YYEEEE. With 2 bases removed from V and 1 base from J, the gap between germline ends came to 13 bases. The CDR3 is 15 residues long. CDR3 DNA sequence: TGTGCCAGCAGCTTTCCGGGGGACCCTTCCTACGAGCAGTACTTC. It yields the protein CASSFPGDPSYEQYF. Full variable domain (rest looked up from reference TRBV5-6 and TRBJ2-7): DAGVTQSPTHLIKTRGQQVTLRCSPKSGHDTVSWYQQALGQGPQFIFQYYEEEERQRGNFPDRFSGHQFPNYSSELNVNALLLGDSALYLCASSFPGDPSYEQYFGPGTRLTVT.

The V and J genes are TRBV5-1 and TRBJ2-7, with 7 bases fitting TRBD1. V trimming: 0 bases; J trimming: 3 bases; junction bases outside the gene matches: 6. The CDR3 extends over 15 amino acids. Germline CDR1 and CDR2: SGHRS and YFSETQ. The CDR3 sequence: CASSLAGTVGYEQYF. CDR3 coding DNA: TGCGCCAGCAGCTTGGCCGGGACAGTGGGCTACGAGCAGTACTTC.

This rearrangement joins TRBV2 to TRBJ1-1; maybe TRBD1 (6 bases). The CDR3 consists of 15 residues. Trimming took off 5 bases at V and 1 base at J, with 14 bases between the two ends. In germline, CDR1 is SNHLY, CDR2 FYNNEI. CDR3 in amino acids: CASSSTGFGNTEAFF. CDR3 DNA: TGTGCCAGCAGTTCTACAGGGTTTGGGAACACTGAAGCTTTCTTT.